A single sample gave rise to the 32 T cell receptor beta chains below, sequenced in a study of blood T cell repertoires in COVID-19. Using immunoSEQ multiplex PCR, the repertoire was profiled, and TCRdb retains in-frame clones only, with some absent. Of over 50,000 clones in the sample, around 84% were seen once. Sequencing was carried out using peripheral blood. The receptors here all came from a man in his 70s with active COVID-19.

CDR3 sequence: CASSYSRADSTYGYTF. The CDR3 DNA sequence: TGTGCCAGCAGTTACTCGAGAGCGGACAGCACTTATGGCTACACCTTC. This chain links TRBV6-5 with TRBJ1-2, with D possibly TRBD1 on 6 matching bases. CDR3 length equals 16 residues. Germline CDR1 is MNHEY and CDR2 is SVGAGI. Trimming took off 0 bases at V and 5 bases at J, with 16 bases between the two ends.

V is TRBV7-9 and J is TRBJ2-3; 13 nucleotides line up with TRBD2. The CDR3 consists of 17 residues. CDR1 and CDR2 from the germline V gene are SEHNR and FQNEAQ (reference sequence). Unmatched junction bases numbered 6, after V lost 5 bases and J lost 1 base. The DNA of the CDR3 is TGTGCCAGCAGCCCAGGTGGGACTAGCGGGGGCACAGATACGCAGTATTTT. It encodes CASSPGGTSGGTDTQYF.

This clone was detected only a few times. Here the CDR3 reads CSVGTGSSNQPQHF. CDR3 coding DNA: TGCAGCGTCGGGACAGGCTCCAGCAATCAGCCCCAGCATTTT. This chain links TRBV29-1 with TRBJ1-5; 8 bases agree with TRBD1. Germline loops: CDR1 SQVTM, CDR2 ANQGSEA. J was trimmed by 1 base and V by 6 bases; bases with no gene match: 5. This CDR3 comprises 14 residues.

A few counts support this clone. The chain is built from TRBV27 and TRBJ2-3; TRBD2 agrees at 11 bases. Germline lookup yields CDR1 MNHEY and CDR2 SMNVEV (reference sequence). The trim removed 8 bases at V and 2 bases at J, leaving 3 bases unmatched. The CDR3 extends over 14 amino acids. CDR3 sequence (DNA): TGTGCCAGCTTAGCGGGGGGGATCACAGATACGCAGTATTTT. This encodes CASLAGGITDTQYF.

The genes are TRBV15 and TRBJ1-3, with 7 bases fitting TRBD1. The CDR3 consists of 15 residues. Germline V gives CDR1 LNHNV, CDR2 YYDKDF (reference sequence). The V and J ends lost 3 bases and 4 bases, in that order; junction bases with no gene match: 6. Written as DNA, the CDR3 is TGTGCCACCAGCAGCGAAGGGGGCGAAGGAAACACCATATATTTT. This gives the protein CATSSEGGEGNTIYF.

V gene TRBV19 combines with J gene TRBJ2-7; 8 bases map to TRBD1. The junction had 5 bases not matched to a gene; V was cut back by 8 bases and J by 8 bases. CDR3 length: 11 amino acids. Germline loops: CDR1 LNHDA, CDR2 SQIVND (reference sequence). As DNA, the CDR3 is TGTGCCAGTCGACAGGGGACCCAGCAGTACTTC. Amino acid sequence: CASRQGTQQYF.

The genes are TRBV5-1 and TRBJ2-3; possibly TRBD1 for D (7 bases). Germline V gene lookup returns CDR1 SGHRS and CDR2 YFSETQ. Trimming took 0 bases from V and 5 from J, leaving 13 bases between them. The CDR3 sequence is 15 residues long. The CDR3: CASSLVGRGEDTQYF. The CDR3 region has the DNA TGCGCCAGCAGCTTGGTAGGCAGGGGGGAAGATACGCAGTATTTT.

The CDR3 DNA is TGTGCCAGCAGCTCCAGGGGGCGCCATCTCGACGAGCAGTACTTC. It codes for CASSSRGRHLDEQYF. This chain joins TRBV7-2 and TRBJ2-7; TRBD1 agrees at 8 bases. Germline values: CDR1 SGHTA, CDR2 FQGNSA. Losses at the gene ends were 4 bases for V and 5 bases for J; bases not matched to a gene: 10. The CDR3 is 15 residues long.

The chain couples TRBV11-2 to TRBJ2-3, with 8 bases fitting TRBD2. Per germline, CDR1 SGHAT and CDR2 FQNNGV. The junction had 8 bases not matched to a gene; V was cut back by 1 base and J by 2 bases. This CDR3 contains 17 residues. The CDR3 spells CASSLGWSSGVTDTQYF. The CDR3, as DNA: TGTGCCAGCAGCTTAGGGTGGAGTAGCGGGGTCACAGATACGCAGTATTTT.

CDR3 DNA: TGTGCCAGCAGCTTCCGGACAGGCGGCCTGAACACTGAAGCTTTCTTT. As protein: CASSFRTGGLNTEAFF. The chain combines TRBV7-2 with TRBJ1-1, with TRBD1 matching 7 bases. In germline, CDR1 is SGHTA, CDR2 FQGNSA. Germline trimming cut 3 bases from V and 0 bases from J; bases unmatched to any gene: 7. This CDR3 spans 16 amino acids.

This chain joins TRBV6-5 and TRBJ1-1; D remains unclear. The CDR3 has 11 amino acids. V gave up 4 bases and J gave up 6 bases, with 6 bases separating them. Germline CDR1 MNHEY, CDR2 SVGAGI. The CDR3 DNA reads as TGTGCCAGCAGTTCGGGTTCTGAAGCTTTCTTT. Encoded protein: CASSSGSEAFF.

The CDR3 loop reads CASSTGAGVPQHF. The CDR3 DNA follows: TGTGCCAGCAGCACCGGTGCGGGGGTACCCCAGCATTTT. V and J are TRBV12-3 or TRBV12-4 and TRBJ1-5, with a tentative D call TRBD1 (5 bases). The CDR3 has 13 amino acids. V lost 6 bases and J 10 bases, leaving 16 bases between the germline ends.

This clone was observed a single time. The chain links TRBV4-3 to TRBJ1-1; 7 nucleotides align to TRBD1. The ends lost 3 bases at V and 4 bases at J; junction bases unmatched: 11. Germline CDR1 and CDR2: LGHNA and YSLEER. The CDR3 consists of 16 residues. The CDR3 DNA reads TGCGCCAGCAGCCAGTCTCAGGGGGAAAGGGGCACTGAAGCTTTCTTT. Protein sequence: CASSQSQGERGTEAFF.

A few counts support this clone. CDR3: CASLLGQGQGYGYTF. The CDR3 DNA reads TGTGCCAGCTTACTAGGACAGGGGCAAGGCTATGGCTACACCTTC. The gene calls are TRBV18 and TRBJ1-2, with 9 nucleotides matching TRBD1. The CDR3 is 15 residues long. Germline V gives CDR1 KGHSH, CDR2 LQKENI. The V and J ends lost 7 bases and 4 bases, in that order; junction bases with no gene match: 10.

J is TRBJ2-3 and V is TRBV5-1, with TRBD2 as a possible D gene (6 bases). V was clipped by 0 bases and J by 0 bases, with 11 bases between them. There are 16 residues in the CDR3. The germline V gene encodes CDR1 SGHRS and CDR2 YFSETQ. This chain's CDR3 is CASSLDRGVSTDTQYF. The CDR3, as DNA: TGCGCCAGCAGCTTGGATCGCGGGGTGAGCACAGATACGCAGTATTTT.

The V and J genes are TRBV4-2 and TRBJ2-1; 11 nucleotides agree with TRBD2. The CDR3 totals 16 residues. J lost 5 bases, V lost 2 bases, and 5 bases had no gene match. CDR1 is LGHNA and CDR2 is YNFKEQ in the germline V gene. CDR3 DNA sequence: TGTGCCAGCAGCCAACCGGGACTAGCGGTTGACAATGAGCAGTTCTTC. Amino acid sequence: CASSQPGLAVDNEQFF.

The rearrangement joins TRBV2 to TRBJ1-4, with 10 bases lining up with TRBD1. V gave up 6 bases and J gave up 8 bases; unmatched junction bases: 6. Germline values: CDR1 SNHLY, CDR2 FYNNEI. The CDR3 consists of 14 residues. The CDR3 sequence is CASSGTGVREKLFF. CDR3 DNA sequence: TGTGCCAGCAGCGGGACAGGGGTGCGAGAAAAACTGTTTTTT.

CDR3 in DNA: TGTGCCAGCAGCAAAGAAAGACCTGGCAGGGATATCTATGGCTACACCTTC. Its translation: CASSKERPGRDIYGYTF. The genes are TRBV21-1 and TRBJ1-2; TRBD1 is the table's D call, not checked against the DNA. TRBV21-1 is shown as a pseudogene. This CDR3 is 17 amino acids long.

V is TRBV6-1 and J is TRBJ1-2; D possibly corresponds to TRBD1 (6 bases). The CDR3 has 14 amino acids. CDR1 and CDR2 (germline): MNHNS, SASEGT. V lost 3 bases, J lost 5 bases, and 13 bases lay in between. The CDR3 region is CASSDNRVGYGYTF. DNA for the CDR3: TGTGCCAGCAGTGATAACAGGGTAGGATATGGCTACACCTTC.

The J gene is TRBJ2-7, the V gene TRBV5-6, with D possibly TRBD1 on 6 matching bases. V lost 1 base and J 2 bases, leaving 13 bases between the germline ends. The CDR3 runs to 15 residues. CDR1 and CDR2 (germline): SGHDT, YYEEEE. CDR3 bases: TGTGCCAGCAGCTTGAACAGGGCCCCTACCTACGAGCAGTACTTC. Translating it yields CASSLNRAPTYEQYF.

The rearrangement links TRBV18 to TRBJ1-2, with TRBD1 identical over 8 bases. This CDR3 comprises 13 residues. The ends lost 5 bases at V and 7 bases at J; junction bases unmatched: 6. Germline V gene sequence: CDR1 KGHSH, CDR2 LQKENI. The CDR3 reads CASSSQGAGGYTF. The CDR3, as DNA: TGTGCCAGCTCATCCCAGGGGGCAGGTGGCTACACCTTC.

The chain's CDR3 is CASSPWDRLSTEAFF. The DNA for the CDR3 is TGTGCCAGCAGCCCATGGGACAGGCTAAGCACTGAAGCTTTCTTT. V and J are TRBV7-8 and TRBJ1-1; 8 positions match TRBD1. The CDR3 contains 15 residues. The V gene end was trimmed by 5 bases and the J gene end by 4 bases; junction bases not matched to a gene: 9. CDR1 and CDR2 from the germline V gene are SGHVS and FQNEAQ.

The chain couples TRBV6-5 to TRBJ1-4; a weak D match, TRBD1 (5 bases). The CDR3 totals 13 residues. V gave up 6 bases and J gave up 14 bases, with 19 bases separating them. In germline, CDR1 is MNHEY, CDR2 SVGAGI. This CDR3 reads CASRGQGTLDLFF. The CDR3 DNA reads TGTGCCAGCAGGGGGCAGGGTACCTTAGATCTGTTTTTT.

The rearrangement links TRBV12-5 to TRBJ2-4; 9 bases are shared with TRBD1. Germline V gene data show CDR1 as LGHNT and CDR2 as FRNRAP. Germline trimming cut 3 bases from V and 8 bases from J; bases unmatched to any gene: 2. The CDR3 is made up of 13 amino acids. CDR3 bases: TGTGCTAGTGGTTTCGGACAGGGGTACATTCAGTACTTC. This gives the protein CASGFGQGYIQYF.

There are a few counts of this clone. The V call is TRBV15, the J call TRBJ1-5, with D uncertain. The CDR3 is 13 residues long. V shed 0 bases and J shed 9 bases, with 9 bases lying between them. The germline V gene encodes CDR1 LNHNV and CDR2 YYDKDF (reference sequence). The DNA of the CDR3 is TGTGCCACCAGCAGAGATTTCTATGGGCCCCAGCATTTT. Its translation is CATSRDFYGPQHF.

This rearrangement joins TRBV18 to TRBJ2-7; 7 bases are a match to TRBD2. Germline values: CDR1 KGHSH, CDR2 LQKENI. The V gene end was trimmed by 4 bases and the J gene end by 3 bases; junction bases not matched to a gene: 9. The CDR3 totals 15 residues. CDR3 region: CASSQLGGRLYEQYF. CDR3 in DNA: TGTGCCAGCTCACAACTGGGGGGGAGGCTCTACGAGCAGTACTTC.

This clone was observed many times. The V and J genes are TRBV27 and TRBJ1-1, with 7 bases aligning to TRBD1. CDR1 and CDR2 (germline): MNHEY, SMNVEV (reference sequence). V shed 1 base and J 6 bases; nucleotides not matched to a gene: 11. The CDR3 runs to 16 residues. CDR3 region: CASSLLVTGDFSEAFF. The CDR3 bases are TGTGCCAGCAGTTTATTAGTTACAGGGGATTTTTCTGAAGCTTTCTTT.

This chain joins TRBV4-3 and TRBJ1-4; 9 nucleotides match TRBD1. V lost 0 bases to trimming and J lost 3 bases; unmatched junction nucleotides: 14. In germline, CDR1 is LGHNA, CDR2 YSLEER. This CDR3 comprises 20 residues. CDR3 coding DNA: TGCGCCAGCAGCCAAGAGGAGAGGACAGGGGTGGTATGGGCTAATGAAAAACTGTTTTTT. Translating it yields CASSQEERTGVVWANEKLFF.

The chain couples TRBV7-2 to TRBJ2-1, with 9 bases that match TRBD1. V lost 5 bases and J lost 8; bases outside the gene matches: 10. The CDR3 totals 15 residues. The germline V gene has CDR1 SGHTA and CDR2 FQGNSA. CDR3 amino acids: CASSPPGQGFYEQFF. The CDR3 DNA follows: TGTGCCAGCAGCCCTCCGGGACAGGGTTTCTATGAGCAGTTCTTC.

This clone has a single count. The rearrangement uses TRBV6-5 and TRBJ2-1, with 7 positions matching TRBD1. Trimming at V came to 8 bases and at J to 9 bases, leaving 13 bases not matched to a gene. Germline CDR1 reads MNHEY; CDR2 reads SVGAGI. This CDR3 has 14 amino acids. The CDR3: CASYLGTSGGEQFF. The CDR3 nucleotides read TGTGCCAGCTACTTAGGGACGTCAGGGGGTGAGCAGTTCTTC.

This sequence joins TRBV7-2 and TRBJ2-7; D may be TRBD2 (7 bases). V was shortened by 0 bases and J by 2 bases, with 11 bases between the two germline ends. The CDR3 consists of 15 residues. Germline CDR1 is SGHTA and CDR2 is FQGNSA. The CDR3 sequence is CASSLAGGATYEQYF. The CDR3 DNA is TGTGCCAGCAGCTTAGCTGGGGGGGCCACCTACGAGCAGTACTTC.

This clone was seen more than once but under ten times. This sequence joins TRBV7-6 and TRBJ2-1; D possibly corresponds to TRBD1 (6 bases). There are 15 residues in the CDR3. Germline values: CDR1 SGHVS, CDR2 FNYEAQ. V was shortened by 4 bases and J by 2 bases, with 12 bases between the two germline ends. The CDR3 reads CASSSGQIPYNEQFF. CDR3 DNA sequence: TGTGCCAGCAGCTCCGGACAGATTCCCTACAATGAGCAGTTCTTC. Filled out from reference TRBV7-6 and TRBJ2-1, the complete variable domain reads GAGVSQSPRYKVTKRGQDVALRCDPISGHVSLYWYRQALGQGPEFLTYFNYEAQQDKSGLPNDRFSAERPEGSISTLTIQRTEQRDSAMYRCASSSGQIPYNEQFFGPGTRLTVL.